This T cell receptor beta chain was recorded in a study of T cell responses to AZD1222 COVID-19 vaccine listed by TCRdb under 2021. With regard to the full study: AZD1222 recipients given second doses at about 4 weeks or at about 12 weeks were pooled, since spike-specific TCR depth and breadth were not found to differ between the two schedules. Enrollment into the trials was organized by age into subgroups of 18-55, 56-69 and 70-plus years, and those subgroups contained about 150, 27 and 61 TCR-sequenced participants, respectively. TCR sequencing covered more than 230 trial participants: approximately 200 given two doses of AZD1222 and 26 given two doses of MenACWY control vaccine.

The intended sense of this specimen's time point label: baseline before first vaccination. Vaccinee samples came from UK trials COV001 and COV002, including a single-blind randomized controlled phase 2/3 trial of AZD1222 (ChAdOx1 nCoV-19) in healthy adults. Trial participant PBMC samples were collected at day 0 and day 28 after the second dose for TCRbeta chain sequencing. The CDR3 regions of human TCRbeta chains were analyzed by immunosequencing. The paper's processing steps were these. TCRs in the repertoires were matched against a reference library of SARS-CoV-2-specific TCRs that had been generated with the MIRA antigen-specificity platform. Breadth meant the fraction of unique TCRs that were SARS-CoV-2-associated, whereas depth meant the fraction of total T cells that were SARS-CoV-2-associated. Using the MIRA data, each spike-specific TCR was mapped to the spike region that the TCR reacts to and placed in a CD4 or CD8 class. Log10-transformed breadth and depth values were compared by one-way ANOVA with Sidak's multiple comparisons tests. In its TCRdb copy, this immuneACCESS table keeps in-frame sequences only and misses some clones. Where compared with another copy, unresolved V genes explain less than half of these, and the others have no known cause. V, J and clone size are taken as reported in that table, and D and trimming were inferred from the DNA itself. The sample includes about 150,000 clones, with roughly 90% observed a single time. Around 18% of the sample rests with the top ten.

Findings and caveats that apply to the study as a whole: The whole spike protein was spanned by vaccine-associated CD4 TCRs, and dominant responses were seen in regions 160-218 and 743-854. Reportedly, close to half of the unique spike-specific TCRs recognized epitopes lying outside the regions that are mutated in the B.1.351 and B.1.1.7 variants. The 56-69-year group was small, and its depth increase did not reach significance, likely because of low power. Most participants were white British and females outnumbered males, and the authors suggested that clonal diversity may have been underestimated. Spike-specific TCR breadth and depth rose significantly after two AZD1222 doses compared with day 0 and with MenACWY recipients. Conclusions about previously exposed vaccinees are limited, since just a handful of AZD1222 recipients were seropositive for SARS-CoV-2 at baseline. Because no day 14 peak-response samples were available, the repertoires could be characterized only after the peak T cell response.

Comment on this clone: This clone's antigen is unknown. Base qualities are not at hand, and no much larger clone is one base apart.

This clonotype was sampled from an adult in good health. The material was peripheral blood, obtained on day 0 of AZD1222 vaccination.

The nucleotide sequence is given as TGCGCCAGCAGCTTTCCCAGGACTGGGGAGACCACAGATACGCAGTATTTT. The translation is CASSFPRTGETTDTQYF. The chain is assembled from TRBV5-1 and TRBJ2-3; the D region possibly corresponds to TRBD2 (5 bases align). CDR1 SGHRS and CDR2 YFSETQ were looked up in the germline V gene. The CDR3 spans 17 residues, from the cysteine through the phenylalanine. The only DNA kept is the CDR3, 51 bases in frame from the first base. V sheds 2 bases and J sheds 2 bases, leaving 18 bases between their ends.